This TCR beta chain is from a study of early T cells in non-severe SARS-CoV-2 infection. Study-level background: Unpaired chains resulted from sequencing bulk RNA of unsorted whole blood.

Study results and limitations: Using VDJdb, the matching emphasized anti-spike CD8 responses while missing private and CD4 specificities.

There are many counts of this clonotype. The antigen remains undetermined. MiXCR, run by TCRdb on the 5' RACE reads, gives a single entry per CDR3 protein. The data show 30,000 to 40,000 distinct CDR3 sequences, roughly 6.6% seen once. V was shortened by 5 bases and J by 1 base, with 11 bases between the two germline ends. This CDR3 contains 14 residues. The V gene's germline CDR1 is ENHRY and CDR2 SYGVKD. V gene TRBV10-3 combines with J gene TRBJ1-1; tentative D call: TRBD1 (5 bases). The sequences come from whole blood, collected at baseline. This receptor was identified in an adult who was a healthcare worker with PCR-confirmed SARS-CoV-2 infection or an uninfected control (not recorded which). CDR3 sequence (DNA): TGTGCCATCAGTTTGACCGACAGGAACACTGAAGCTTTCTTT. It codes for CAISLTDRNTEAFF.